This T cell receptor (beta chain) was obtained from a study of CD8 T cells in ankylosing spondylitis (dated by TCRdb to 2016 to 2017). Background for the entire study: The study set out to find disease-linked TCR variants by profiling T cell receptor beta repertoires in ankylosing spondylitis patients and healthy donors. The full study cohort was made up of about 25 ankylosing spondylitis patients and 108 healthy donors. Samples of peripheral blood were taken, and for ankylosing spondylitis patients, synovial fluid was collected as well. Study-wide findings and limitations: Some TCR beta motif variants had previously been reported in synovial fluid and blood of reactive arthritis patients, which suggested common disease-initiation mechanisms. The disease-linked clones showed a CD8+ phenotype and occurred at relatively low frequencies in peripheral blood. The disease-linked clones were reported as significantly enriched in matched synovial fluid samples from ankylosing spondylitis patients. A TCR beta motif of about 8 highly homologous amino acid variants appeared characteristic of blood from ankylosing spondylitis patients.

This clonotype was counted a few times. What this receptor recognizes is not known. Base qualities are not recorded, but no much larger clone differs from it by a single base. This sample was sequenced with an Illumina HiSeq 2500. Quantitative 5'-RACE with molecular barcodes was the method used to prepare the TCR beta libraries. For the original study's pipeline: To identify disease-linked TCR variants, a new computational method was used, one built on a probabilistic model of VDJ rearrangement. TCRdb trimmed public reads at Q25 via fastp, called clones via MiXCR and kept in-frame beta chains. Each CDR3 protein appears once, grouped with its most common genes and DNA. None of the V and J calls come from the authors' own analysis; TCRdb made them. The sample table contains fewer than 400,000 distinct CDR3 sequences; only one count was recorded for 8% of them. Together, the top ten hold roughly 15% of the sample.

The junction carries 17 bases between V and J, which are trimmed by 5 bases and 3 bases respectively. Including cysteine and phenylalanine, the CDR3 has 15 amino acids. Only CDR3 DNA remains: 45 bases, in frame from the first base. Per the germline V gene, SGHTA is the CDR1 and FQGNSA is the CDR2. The rearrangement combines TRBV7-2 with TRBJ2-7, with TRBD1 as a weak D call on 6 bases. This sequence was found in a male donor with ankylosing spondylitis. Sequenced sample: blood, either unsorted or a sorted T cell fraction (not recorded which). The CDR3 sequence is CASSLAGTPVYEQYF. The nucleotide sequence reads as follows: TGTGCCAGCAGCCTCGCCGGGACACCTGTCTACGAGCAGTACTTC.